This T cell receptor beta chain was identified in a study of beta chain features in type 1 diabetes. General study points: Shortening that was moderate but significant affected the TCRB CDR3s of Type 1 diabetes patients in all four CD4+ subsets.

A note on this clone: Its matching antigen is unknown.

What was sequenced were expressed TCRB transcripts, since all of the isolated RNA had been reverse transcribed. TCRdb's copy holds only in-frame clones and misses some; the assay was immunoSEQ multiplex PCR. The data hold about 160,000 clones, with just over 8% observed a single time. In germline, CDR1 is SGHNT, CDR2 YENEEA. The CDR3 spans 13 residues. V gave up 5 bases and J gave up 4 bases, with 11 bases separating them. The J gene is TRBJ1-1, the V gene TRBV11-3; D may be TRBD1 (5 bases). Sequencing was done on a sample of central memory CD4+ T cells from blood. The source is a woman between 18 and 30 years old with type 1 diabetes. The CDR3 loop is CASSPGGGTEAFF. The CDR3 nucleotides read TGTGCCAGCAGCCCCGGGGGGGGCACTGAAGCTTTCTTT.